This TCR beta chain comes out of a study of OX40 agonist ivuxolimab in advanced cancers. Study background: Subjects had a mean age of 60 years, with a range of about 23 to 79; less than 90% were male. Among those treated, three patients had partial responses, one with hepatocellular carcinoma and two with cutaneous melanoma. Study findings and constraints: Researchers did not determine the expanded peripheral T cells' antigen specificity. Averaging showed that CD8+ T cells had more expanded clones than CD4+ did.

Method: immunoSEQ multiplex PCR; TCRdb's copy keeps in-frame clones and lacks some. The sample shows tens of thousands of clones, around 87% of them seen only once. For this clone: The antigen is unknown.

This clonotype was obtained from an adult with an advanced solid tumor such as melanoma, head and neck, liver or kidney cancer. The sequences come from CD4+ or CD8+ T cells sorted from blood, collected in a trial of the OX40 agonist ivuxolimab.

The CDR3 DNA sequence: TGTGCCAGCAGCCACAGGACAGGGGGGGACCAAGAGACCCAGTACTTC. It specifies CASSHRTGGDQETQYF. V and J are TRBV5-4 and TRBJ2-5; 10 nucleotides agree with TRBD1. In germline, CDR1 is SGHNT, CDR2 YYREEE (reference sequence). With 4 bases clipped from V and 0 bases from J, the junction kept 6 bases outside the gene matches. CDR3 length: 16 amino acids.